One TCR beta chain is described in this entry. The data were obtained in a study of control samples from healthy donors and cancer patients. Clones were read by immunoSEQ multiplex PCR, and TCRdb kept only the in-frame ones, dropping some. Among nearly 35,000 clones, over 85% were seen once, and the ten largest hold roughly 1.7%. Material: PBMCs. The TCR originated in a man aged 35 to 55 with colorectal cancer.

The CDR3 nucleotides are TGTGCCAGCAGCAAGACAGCCGCCGTAGGGGAGACCCAGTACTTC. Amino acids: CASSKTAAVGETQYF. The gene calls are TRBV21-1 and TRBJ2-5; TRBD1 is taken as the D call from the table, unchecked against the DNA. TRBV21-1 is a pseudogene segment. CDR3 length equals 15 residues.